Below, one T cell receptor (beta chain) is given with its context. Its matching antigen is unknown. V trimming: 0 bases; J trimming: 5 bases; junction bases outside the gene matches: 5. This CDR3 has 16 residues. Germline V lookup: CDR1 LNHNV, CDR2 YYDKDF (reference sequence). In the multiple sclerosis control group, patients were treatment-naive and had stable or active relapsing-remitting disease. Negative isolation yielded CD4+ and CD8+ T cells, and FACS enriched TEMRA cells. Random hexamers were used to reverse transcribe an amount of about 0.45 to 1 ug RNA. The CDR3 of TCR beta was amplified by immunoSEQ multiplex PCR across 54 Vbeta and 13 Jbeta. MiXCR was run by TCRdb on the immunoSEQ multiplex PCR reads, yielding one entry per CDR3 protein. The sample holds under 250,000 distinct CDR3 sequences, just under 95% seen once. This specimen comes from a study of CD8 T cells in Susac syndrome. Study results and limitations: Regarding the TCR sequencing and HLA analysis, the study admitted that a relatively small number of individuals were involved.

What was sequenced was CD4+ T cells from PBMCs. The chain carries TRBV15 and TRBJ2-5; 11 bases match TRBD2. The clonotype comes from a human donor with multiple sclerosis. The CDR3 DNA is TGTGCCACCAGCAGAGAACTAGCGGGAGCCGGTGAGACCCAGTACTTC. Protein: CATSRELAGAGETQYF.